This TCR beta chain was recovered during a study of OX40 agonist ivuxolimab in advanced cancers. About the full investigation: Ivuxolimab, which targeted the costimulatory receptor OX40 (CD134), was an agonistic, fully human IgG2 monoclonal antibody. Intravenous ivuxolimab was administered to patients every 2 weeks at six dose levels: 0.01, 0.1, 0.3, 1.5, 3 and 10 mg/kg. Of the roughly 52 dose-escalation patients, hepatocellular carcinoma was present in roughly 19, melanoma in roughly 15, renal cell carcinoma in 9 and head and neck cancer in 9. In the dose-escalation cohort, around four fifths of patients were male, and the mean age was approximately 60 years, with a range of 23 to 79. Prior anti-PD-1, anti-PD-L1 or anti-CTLA-4 therapy was permitted, and approximately 42% of dose-escalation patients had received checkpoint inhibitors. Partial responses occurred in three dose-escalation patients, of whom one had hepatocellular carcinoma and two had cutaneous melanoma. The point of sequencing TCRbeta in the periphery was to test whether ivuxolimab changed TCR sequence diversity and drove clonal T-cell expansion. The paper covers the monotherapy dose-escalation part of the phase I ivuxolimab trial, which included N of about 50 patients.

Genomic DNA was extracted from sorted cells for sequencing of the TCRbeta CDR3 region. TCRbeta CDR3 regions were sequenced using the immunoSEQ Assay. The table comes from immuneACCESS by way of TCRdb, which keeps in-frame sequences with V and J called. Part of the clones is missing from these tables; in studies checked, under half for an unresolved V gene and the rest for unknown reasons. This sample lists 70,000 to 85,000 clones; just over 85% were detected once. The top ten constitute under 2.5% of the sample. Points the paper makes about the study in general: Partial responders in the 0.1-3.0 mg/kg groups had among the lowest normalized peripheral clonal expansion, especially among CD8+ T cells. After ivuxolimab, expanded clones were on average more numerous among CD8+ T cells than among CD4+ T cells. At doses from 0.1 to 3.0 mg/kg, clonal expansion was seen in both CD4+ and CD8+ blood T cells between baseline and week 6. Which antigens the clonally expanded peripheral T cells were specific for was not determined. Low levels of normalized T-cell clonal expansion were also shown by some nonresponding patients.

The trial excluded patients who had a history of autoimmune disease or were on systemic immunosuppression. Peripheral blood for TCR sequencing was drawn from every dose cohort at baseline, at cycle 4 day 1 and at cycle 7 day 1. Samples came from an open-label, multicenter, first-in-human phase I dose-escalation trial of ivuxolimab. The trial enrolled adults with locally advanced or metastatic head and neck squamous cell, hepatocellular, melanoma or renal cell carcinoma. Before TCR sequencing, CD4+ T cells and CD8+ T cells from peripheral blood were sorted into separate populations. As concerns this clone: What this receptor recognizes is not known. Base-call qualities are not available, and no considerably larger clone is one nucleotide away.

Clipping removes 1 base from V and 8 bases from J, with 6 as the unmatched junction base count. From the cysteine through the phenylalanine, the CDR3 covers 17 amino acids. The only DNA kept is the CDR3, 51 bases in frame from the first base. Based on the germline V gene, the CDR1 and CDR2 sequences are SGHTA and FQGNSA. The source is an adult with an advanced solid tumor such as melanoma, head and neck, liver or kidney cancer. Rearrangement joined TRBV7-2 to TRBJ2-2, with 14 bases aligning to TRBD2. The sequencing here drew on CD4+ or CD8+ T cells sorted from blood, taken in a trial of the OX40 agonist ivuxolimab. At the DNA level, the sequence is TGTGCCAGCAGCTTAGGAGGGACTAGCGGGAGAACGGGGGAGCTGTTTTTT. Its protein reads: CASSLGGTSGRTGELFF.